The 29 T cell receptor beta chains given below trace back to one sample, sequenced in a study of spatial heterogeneity in lung cancer. Each CDR3 protein is one row after TCRdb ran MiXCR on the 5' RACE reads. The sample has about 52,000 distinct CDR3 sequences; less than 9% are singletons. Time point noted: blood at routine non-recurrence follow-up after resection. The study sequenced unsorted whole RNA from tumor, nontumor lung or frozen PBMC. The sample in question was PBMCs, obtained at follow-up. These receptors were taken from a female donor with early-stage non-small cell lung cancer.

The chain has TRBV27 and TRBJ2-4; 8 nucleotides line up with TRBD1. This CDR3 is 14 amino acids long. Trimming at V came to 6 bases and at J to 4 bases, leaving 5 bases not matched to a gene. Germline values: CDR1 MNHEY, CDR2 SMNVEV (reference sequence). The CDR3 region has the DNA TGTGCCAGCAGCAGACAGGGGCAGAAAAACATTCAGTACTTC. It translates to CASSRQGQKNIQYF.

In its sample, this clonotype was seen many times. V is TRBV10-1 and J is TRBJ2-3, with 10 bases identical to TRBD2. CDR3 length: 16 residues. CDR1 and CDR2 (germline): WNHNN, SYGVQD (reference sequence). V lost 6 bases, J lost 0 bases, and 6 bases stayed unmatched. The CDR3 DNA sequence: TGCGCCAGCAGCTTCGCTAGCGGGGGCAGCACAGATACGCAGTATTTT. It yields the protein CASSFASGGSTDTQYF.

This clonotype was detected many times. V is TRBV6-2 or TRBV6-3 and J is TRBJ2-7; 8 nucleotides agree with TRBD2. In germline, CDR1 is MNHEY, CDR2 SVGEGT. V lost 8 bases and J lost 2; bases outside the gene matches: 2. The CDR3 extends over 12 amino acids. The CDR3 nucleotides are TGTGCCAGCGGGACTAGACCCTACGAGCAGTACTTC. Translated, it gives CASGTRPYEQYF.

This clonotype has just a few counts. The chain links TRBV13 to TRBJ1-3; D uncertain. The CDR3 totals 17 residues. With 3 bases removed from V and 0 bases from J, the gap between germline ends came to 15 bases. Germline-derived CDR1 and CDR2 are PRHDT and FYEKMQ (reference sequence). The CDR3 spells CASSFLGSGNSGNTIYF. The CDR3 bases are TGTGCCAGCAGCTTCTTGGGCAGCGGAAACTCTGGAAACACCATATATTTT. The variable domain in full, with the rest retrieved from reference TRBV13 and TRBJ1-3, is AAGVIQSPRHLIKEKRETATLKCYPIPRHDTVYWYQQGPGQDPQFLISFYEKMQSDKGSIPDRFSAQQFSDYHSELNMSSLELGDSALYFCASSFLGSGNSGNTIYFGEGSWLTVV.

At least ten counts were recorded for this clonotype. This chain connects TRBV7-9 to TRBJ1-1; D is perhaps TRBD1 (5 bases). Germline V gene lookup returns CDR1 SEHNR and CDR2 FQNEAQ (reference sequence). The CDR3 is 14 amino acids. The V end lost 4 bases, the J end lost 0 bases, and 9 bases lay between the germline ends. CDR3 sequence (DNA): TGTGCCAGCAGCTCCCGGGGCTTGAACACTGAAGCTTTCTTT. Translated, it gives CASSSRGLNTEAFF.

This clonotype has ten or more counts. The rearrangement uses TRBV6-6 and TRBJ1-5; D gene unclear. Germline CDR1 and CDR2: MNHNY and SVGAGI (reference sequence). CDR3 length: 15 amino acids. Trimming removed 8 bases at V and 4 bases at J, with 18 bases between. CDR3 nucleotides: TGTGCCAGCCGGAGAGACTACGACGGGAATCAGCCCCAGCATTTT. Amino acids: CASRRDYDGNQPQHF.

The chain carries TRBV2 and TRBJ1-2; D call uncertain. Germline V CDR1 and CDR2: SNHLY, FYNNEI. This CDR3 region has 17 residues. V was shortened by 9 bases and J by 4 bases, with 27 bases between the two germline ends. CDR3 region: CARTAGIEGRRRYGYTF. The DNA of the CDR3 is TGTGCCAGGACGGCGGGGATTGAGGGCAGGAGACGCTATGGCTACACCTTC.

The V gene is TRBV5-1, the J gene TRBJ2-6, with 14 bases aligning to TRBD2. Germline V lookup: CDR1 SGHRS, CDR2 YFSETQ. The length of the CDR3 is 18 residues. V gave up 4 bases and J gave up 6 bases; unmatched junction bases: 9. CDR3 protein: CASSPGTSGGREANVLTF. DNA of the CDR3: TGCGCCAGCAGCCCCGGGACTAGCGGGGGCCGGGAGGCCAACGTCCTGACTTTC.

The rearrangement links TRBV6-2 or TRBV6-3 to TRBJ1-6, with TRBD1 as a possible D gene (6 bases). Germline CDR1 reads MNHEY; CDR2 reads SVGEGT. Trimming took 6 bases from V and 7 from J, leaving 16 bases between them. The CDR3 runs to 15 residues. CDR3 protein: CASSPTDRTNSPLHF. The CDR3 DNA follows: TGTGCCAGCAGCCCCACCGACAGGACCAATTCACCCCTCCACTTT.

This clonotype occurred a few times. The chain combines TRBV10-3 with TRBJ1-6, with D possibly matching TRBD1 (5 bases). Trimming cost V 8 bases and J 7 bases, with 15 bases left between them. Germline CDR1 ENHRY, CDR2 SYGVKD. The length of the CDR3 is 14 residues. The CDR3 bases are TGTGCCATCCGGAACAGGCCCCAAAATTCACCCCTCCACTTT. Amino acid sequence: CAIRNRPQNSPLHF.

This clonotype came up many times. The rearrangement joins TRBV6-2 or TRBV6-3 to TRBJ1-6; the D is unclear. With 5 bases removed from V and 6 bases from J, the gap between germline ends came to 14 bases. CDR1 MNHEY and CDR2 SVGEGT come from the germline V gene. The CDR3 contains 15 residues. The CDR3 loop reads CASSPDGILNSPLHF. The CDR3 DNA is TGTGCCAGCAGTCCGGACGGGATCCTTAATTCACCCCTCCACTTT.

This clonotype has at least ten counts. This sequence joins TRBV7-2 and TRBJ2-5; 9 nucleotides agree with TRBD2. The CDR3 is 16 residues long. In germline, CDR1 is SGHTA, CDR2 FQGNSA. V shed 7 bases and J 1 base; nucleotides not matched to a gene: 10. The CDR3, as DNA: TGTGCCAGCACCCGAAGACTAGCGGCTATCCAAGAGACCCAGTACTTC. Translation gives CASTRRLAAIQETQYF.

This clonotype has more than one count but fewer than ten. The gene calls are TRBV12-3 or TRBV12-4 and TRBJ1-6, with D tentatively TRBD1 (6 bases). The CDR3 covers 15 residues. Trimming took 5 bases from V and 5 from J, leaving 13 bases between them. Written as DNA, the CDR3 is TGTGCCAGCAGTCCTTGGGACACCGATAATTCACCCCTCCACTTT. The encoded protein is CASSPWDTDNSPLHF.

This clonotype was recorded many times. The J gene is TRBJ2-3, the V gene TRBV7-2, with 7 bases lining up with TRBD2. Per germline, CDR1 SGHTA and CDR2 FQGNSA. The CDR3 is 17 residues long. V was pared by 3 bases and J by 3 bases, with 12 bases of the junction left unmatched. Written as DNA, the CDR3 is TGTGCCAGCAGCTTGGGTCCGCGGGGGAGCCAGACAGATACGCAGTATTTT. This translates into CASSLGPRGSQTDTQYF.

This clonotype has more than one count but fewer than ten. The chain has TRBV15 and TRBJ2-5; D gene uncertain. The CDR3 length is 13 residues. V lost 3 bases to trimming and J lost 5 bases, with 10 bases between them. The germline CDR1 and CDR2 sequences are LNHNV and YYDKDF (reference sequence). CDR3 sequence reads: CATSSPIEETQYF. The CDR3 DNA follows: TGTGCCACCAGCAGCCCTATAGAGGAGACCCAGTACTTC.

This clonotype was seen at least ten times. This chain uses TRBV20-1 with TRBJ1-1; 7 bases line up with TRBD1. This CDR3 contains 16 residues. After removal of 5 bases from V and 0 bases from J, the junction contained 12 bases not matched to a gene. Per the germline V gene, CDR1 is DFQATT and CDR2 is SNEGSKA (reference sequence). The CDR3 sequence is CSAAHDRASLNTEAFF. The CDR3 region has the DNA TGCAGTGCTGCCCACGACAGGGCCTCCCTGAACACTGAAGCTTTCTTT.

This rearrangement joins TRBV29-1 to TRBJ2-3; 7 bases fit TRBD1. There are 13 residues in the CDR3. The germline CDR1 and CDR2 sequences are SQVTM and ANQGSEA. V shed 2 bases, J shed 4 bases, and the junction held 3 bases outside the gene matches. As DNA, the CDR3 is TGCAGCGTTGAACCTACAGGGGCAGATACGCAGTATTTT. Translating gives CSVEPTGADTQYF.

This clonotype was counted many times. This CDR3 is CSATNRGPYEQYF. The CDR3 DNA sequence: TGCAGTGCCACCAACAGGGGCCCCTACGAGCAGTACTTC. The rearrangement joins TRBV20-1 to TRBJ2-7; 7 positions match TRBD1. CDR3 length: 13 residues. Looked up from germline, CDR1 is DFQATT and CDR2 is SNEGSKA (reference sequence). V shed 6 bases, J shed 2 bases, and the junction held 7 bases outside the gene matches.

This clonotype was seen many times. The V call is TRBV2, the J call TRBJ1-1; D call uncertain. V shed 2 bases and J shed 3 bases, with 16 bases lying between them. There are 16 residues in the CDR3. Germline loops: CDR1 SNHLY, CDR2 FYNNEI. DNA for the CDR3: TGTGCCAGCAGTGAATCCCTTTTCAAATGGGACACTGAAGCTTTCTTT. It is translated as CASSESLFKWDTEAFF.

The chain has TRBV20-1 and TRBJ2-3, with TRBD1 matching 7 bases. Germline-derived CDR1 and CDR2 are DFQATT and SNEGSKA (reference sequence). The ends lost 5 bases at V and 6 bases at J; junction bases unmatched: 14. This CDR3 is built from 15 residues. The CDR3 reads CSARVGQTVFDTQYF. The DNA for the CDR3 is TGCAGTGCTCGTGTGGGACAGACTGTGTTCGATACGCAGTATTTT.

This clonotype was seen repeatedly, ten times or more. The chain is built from TRBV5-1 and TRBJ2-5; no definite D call. This CDR3 is 13 amino acids long. V was pared by 3 bases and J by 1 base, with 7 bases between. CDR1 and CDR2 (germline): SGHRS, YFSETQ. The CDR3 reads CASSSSSQETQYF. The DNA for the CDR3 is TGCGCCAGCAGCTCTTCGAGCCAAGAGACCCAGTACTTC.

This clonotype was found many times. The chain links TRBV20-1 to TRBJ2-5; D gene ambiguous. The CDR3 runs 12 residues. Germline CDR1 reads DFQATT; CDR2 reads SNEGSKA (reference sequence). V lost 4 bases to trimming and J lost 4 bases, with 10 bases between them. DNA for the CDR3: TGCAGTGCTACTATATCACGAGAGACCCAGTACTTC. Translated, it gives CSATISRETQYF.

In the case of this clonotype: It may be a read error: a sequence one base away is much more abundant. The chain links TRBV5-8 to TRBJ1-1, with TRBD1 as a possible D gene (5 bases). The CDR3 covers 15 residues. Germline V gives CDR1 SGHTS, CDR2 YDEGEE. The CDR3 coding sequence is TGTGTCAGCAGCTTGCCGGGACTAAGTCAGACTGAAGCTTTCTTT. Its protein product is CVSSLPGLSQTEAFF.

This clonotype was seen a few times. The V and J genes are TRBV24-1 and TRBJ2-5; no clear D gene. Germline values: CDR1 KGHDR, CDR2 SFDVKD. The CDR3 loop spans 14 amino acids. The DNA of the CDR3 is TGTGCTACCTCTCCCACCTCTGTCCAAGAGACCCAGTACTTC. It specifies CATSPTSVQETQYF.

This sequence joins TRBV5-6 and TRBJ1-2, with TRBD1 identical over 7 bases. Germline V gene data show CDR1 as SGHDT and CDR2 as YYEEEE. The CDR3 runs 14 residues. The junction had 5 bases not matched to a gene; V was cut back by 2 bases and J by 4 bases. CDR3 bases: TGTGCCAGCAGCTTCGGACAGGTTTCCTATGGCTACACCTTC. This codes for CASSFGQVSYGYTF. The complete variable domain, with remaining parts taken from reference TRBV5-6 and TRBJ1-2, reads DAGVTQSPTHLIKTRGQQVTLRCSPKSGHDTVSWYQQALGQGPQFIFQYYEEEERQRGNFPDRFSGHQFPNYSSELNVNALLLGDSALYLCASSFGQVSYGYTFGSGTRLTVV.

The chain is built from TRBV18 and TRBJ2-3; D is uncertain. In germline, CDR1 is KGHSH, CDR2 LQKENI. The CDR3 consists of 12 residues. The V and J ends lost 2 bases and 2 bases respectively, with 2 bases between them. The DNA of the CDR3 is TGTGCCAGCTCACCAGCCACAGATACGCAGTATTTT. It is translated as CASSPATDTQYF.

V gene TRBV6-2 or TRBV6-3 combines with J gene TRBJ1-2; 9 bases line up with TRBD1. V was clipped by 5 bases and J by 2 bases; unmatched bases: 3. The CDR3 length is 14 residues. The germline V gene encodes CDR1 MNHEY and CDR2 SVGEGT. CDR3 in DNA: TGTGCCAGCAGTGGCGGACAGGGGAACTATGGCTACACCTTC. It codes for CASSGGQGNYGYTF.

At least ten counts were recorded for this clonotype. J is TRBJ1-6 and V is TRBV2; D uncertain. CDR1 SNHLY and CDR2 FYNNEI come from the germline V gene. The CDR3 runs 15 residues. V dropped 6 bases and J dropped 9 bases, with 18 bases sitting between them. CDR3: CASSPMEGTLSPLHF. The CDR3 DNA follows: TGTGCCAGCAGCCCCATGGAGGGTACCCTTTCACCCCTCCACTTT.

This clonotype was seen many times. The chain carries TRBV13 and TRBJ1-1; D gene uncertain. Germline lookup yields CDR1 PRHDT and CDR2 FYEKMQ (reference sequence). V gave up 1 base and J gave up 5 bases, with 11 bases separating them. The CDR3 sequence is 14 residues long. The CDR3 loop is CASSLERGRTEAFF. The CDR3 nucleotides are TGTGCCAGCAGCTTAGAGCGGGGTAGGACTGAAGCTTTCTTT.